These 4 T cell receptor beta chains came from one sample sequenced in a study of shared clonotypes between healthy human individuals. The protocol was immunoSEQ multiplex PCR, while the TCRdb copy is restricted to in-frame clones and leaves out a portion. The data show approximately 1,500,000 clones, 98% seen once. Sequencing used naive CD4+ T cells sorted from blood. Described subset: CD45RA+ positively selected. These receptors originate from a man younger than 40 in good health.

The chain couples TRBV11-2 to TRBJ1-2; a possible D gene is TRBD1 (6 bases). This CDR3 region has 11 residues. V was clipped by 3 bases and J by 10 bases, with 9 bases between them. The germline V gene has CDR1 SGHAT and CDR2 FQNNGV. In nucleotides, the CDR3 is TGTGCCAGCAGCTTCGACAGGTTCTACACCTTC. It yields the protein CASSFDRFYTF.

The genes are TRBV29-1 and TRBJ2-1, with a possible D match to TRBD1 (6 bases). V was trimmed by 0 bases and J by 1 base, leaving 10 bases between them. The CDR3 has 15 amino acids. Germline loops: CDR1 SQVTM, CDR2 ANQGSEA. Here the CDR3 DNA reads TGCAGCGTTGAAGATGCAGGGGAATCCTACAATGAGCAGTTCTTC. It yields the protein CSVEDAGESYNEQFF.

The rearrangement links TRBV9 to TRBJ2-3; unclear D gene. Germline V gene data show CDR1 as SGDLS and CDR2 as YYNGEE. Trimming took off 3 bases at V and 6 bases at J, with 8 bases between the two ends. The CDR3 is made up of 12 amino acids. As DNA, the CDR3 is TGTGCCAGCAGCGCCACTCGTGATACGCAGTATTTT. Its protein is CASSATRDTQYF.

The chain joins TRBV4-1 to TRBJ2-1; TRBD1 matches at 7 bases. With V trimmed by 3 bases and J by 0 bases, 17 bases remained unmatched. Germline assignment: CDR1 MGHRA and CDR2 YSYEKL. CDR3 length equals 20 residues. The CDR3, as DNA: TGCGCCAGCAGCCAGGGACAGATCGAGGCGAGCTTAAGCTCCTACAATGAGCAGTTCTTC. It yields the protein CASSQGQIEASLSSYNEQFF.